The source of this T cell receptor beta chain is a study of T cells expressing NK-cell markers. TCRdb re-called the 5' RACE reads and shows each CDR3 protein once, DNA omitted. The repertoire table contains 500,000 or so distinct CDR3 sequences. CDR3 length: 15 amino acids. A remark on this clonotype: Its antigen is currently unknown.

Points from the study as a whole: Whether expanded NKG2C+ T cell clones were HCMV-specific remained unclear. Several donors' CD3+CD56-NKG2C+ cells were dominated by the same clonotypes.

Sample: blood T cells: a sorted CD56 or NKG2C T cell subset, CD4+ or CD8+ T cells, or bulk PBMC T cells (not recorded which). The TCR sequence derives from a man younger than 30 in good health. The rearrangement joins TRBV12-3 or TRBV12-4 to TRBJ2-3. CDR3: CASSLVPTSTDTQYF.